This T cell receptor (beta chain) derives from a study of human T cells and chemical hapten exposure. The sample holds many counts of this clonotype. Time point: patch test 2, 6 weeks after DPC sensitization. Treatment meaning: therapeutic diphenylcyclopropenone sensitization with weekly scalp DPC. TCRdb recomputed calls from the RACE reads with MiXCR, one row per CDR3 protein. The profile shows 95,000 or so distinct CDR3 sequences, more than 9.5% of them singletons. The receptor was derived from a woman between 40 and 50 years old with alopecia areata. Some clones in this sample may be carry-over from other donors' samples. The specimen comprised whole blood, sampled in connection with sensitization to the hapten diphenylcyclopropenone (DPC).

The DNA of the CDR3 is TGCAGTGCTAGGGACAGCCAGACCTACAATGAGCAGTTCTTC. Protein product: CSARDSQTYNEQFF. The V call is TRBV20-1, the J call TRBJ2-1; D may be TRBD1 (6 bases). Germline CDR1 and CDR2: DFQATT and SNEGSKA (reference sequence). The CDR3 runs 14 residues. V lost 3 bases, J lost 2 bases, and 11 bases lay in between.